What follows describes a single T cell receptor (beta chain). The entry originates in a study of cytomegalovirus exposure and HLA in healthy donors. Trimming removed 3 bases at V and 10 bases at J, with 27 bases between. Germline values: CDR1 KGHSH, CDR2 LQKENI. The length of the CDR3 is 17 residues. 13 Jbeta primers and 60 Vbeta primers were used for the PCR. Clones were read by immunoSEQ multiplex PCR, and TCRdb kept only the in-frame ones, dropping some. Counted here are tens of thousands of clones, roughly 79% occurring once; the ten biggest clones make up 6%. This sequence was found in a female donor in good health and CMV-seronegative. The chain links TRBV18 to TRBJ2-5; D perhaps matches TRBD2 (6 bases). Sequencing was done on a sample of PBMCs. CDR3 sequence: CASSPQVRLGNFGGQYF. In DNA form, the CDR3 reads TGTGCCAGCTCACCTCAAGTCAGGTTAGGAAACTTCGGGGGCCAGTACTTC.